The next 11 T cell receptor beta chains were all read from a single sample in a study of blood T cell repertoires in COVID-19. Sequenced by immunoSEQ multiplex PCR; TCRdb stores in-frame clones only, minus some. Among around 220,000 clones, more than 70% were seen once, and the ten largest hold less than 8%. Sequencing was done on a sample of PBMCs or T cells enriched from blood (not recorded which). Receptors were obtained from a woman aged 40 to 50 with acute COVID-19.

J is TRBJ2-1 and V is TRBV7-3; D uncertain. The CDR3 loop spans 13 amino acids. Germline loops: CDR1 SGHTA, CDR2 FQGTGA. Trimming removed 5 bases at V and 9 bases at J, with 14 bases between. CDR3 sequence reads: CASSPAMTREQFF. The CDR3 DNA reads TGTGCCAGCAGCCCGGCCATGACACGTGAGCAGTTCTTC.

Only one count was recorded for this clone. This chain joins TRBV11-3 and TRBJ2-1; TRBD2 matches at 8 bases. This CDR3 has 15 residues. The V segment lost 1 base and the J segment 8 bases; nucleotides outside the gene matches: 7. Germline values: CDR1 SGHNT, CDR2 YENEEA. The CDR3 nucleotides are TGTGCCAGCAGCTTAGCGGGGGGGGCCTGGCATGAGCAGTTCTTC. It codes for CASSLAGGAWHEQFF.

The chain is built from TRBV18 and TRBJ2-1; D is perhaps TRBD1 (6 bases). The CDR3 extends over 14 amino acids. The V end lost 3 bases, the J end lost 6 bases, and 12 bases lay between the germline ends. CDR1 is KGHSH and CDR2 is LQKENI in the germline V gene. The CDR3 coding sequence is TGTGCCAGCTCACCCATGAAAGGGGGCAATGAGCAGTTCTTC. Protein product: CASSPMKGGNEQFF.

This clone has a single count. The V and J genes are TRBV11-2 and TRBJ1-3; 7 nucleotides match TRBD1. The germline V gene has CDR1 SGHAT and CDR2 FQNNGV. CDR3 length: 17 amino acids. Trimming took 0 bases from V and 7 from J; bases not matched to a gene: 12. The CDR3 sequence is CASSLDGRGKSWNTIYF. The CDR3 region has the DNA TGTGCCAGCAGCTTAGATGGCAGGGGGAAGAGTTGGAACACCATATATTTT.

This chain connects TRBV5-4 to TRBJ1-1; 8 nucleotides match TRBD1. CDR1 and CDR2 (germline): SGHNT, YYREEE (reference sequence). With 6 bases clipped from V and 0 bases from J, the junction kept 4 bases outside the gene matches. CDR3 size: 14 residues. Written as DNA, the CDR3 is TGTGCCAGCACCGGACAGGGATTGAACACTGAAGCTTTCTTT. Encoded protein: CASTGQGLNTEAFF.

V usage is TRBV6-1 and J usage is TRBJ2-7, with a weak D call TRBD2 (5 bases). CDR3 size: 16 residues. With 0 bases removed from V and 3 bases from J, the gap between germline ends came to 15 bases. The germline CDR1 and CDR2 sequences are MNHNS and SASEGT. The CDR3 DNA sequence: TGTGCCAGCAGTGAAGCGCAGTCCAGAAGCGGCTACGAGCAGTACTTC. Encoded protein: CASSEAQSRSGYEQYF.

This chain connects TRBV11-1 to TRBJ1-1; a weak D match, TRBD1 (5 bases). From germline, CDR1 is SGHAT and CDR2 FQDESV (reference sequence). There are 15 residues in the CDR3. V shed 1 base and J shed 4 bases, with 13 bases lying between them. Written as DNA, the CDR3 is TGTGCCAGCAGCTTAGGGTGGACATCGGGCACTGAAGCTTTCTTT. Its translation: CASSLGWTSGTEAFF.

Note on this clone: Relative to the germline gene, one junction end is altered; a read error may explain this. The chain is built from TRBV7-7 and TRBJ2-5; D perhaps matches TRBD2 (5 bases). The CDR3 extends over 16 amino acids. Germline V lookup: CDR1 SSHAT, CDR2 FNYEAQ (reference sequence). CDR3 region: CASSLDRRTGGETQYF. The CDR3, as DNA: TGTGCTAGCAGCTTAGATCGGAGAACCGGAGGAGAGACCCAGTACTTC. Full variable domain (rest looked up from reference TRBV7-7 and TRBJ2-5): GAGVSQSPRYKVTKRGQDVTLRCDPISSHATLYWYQQALGQGPEFLTYFNYEAQPDKSGLPSDRFSAERPEGSISTLTIQRTEQRDSAMYRCASSLDRRTGGETQYFGPGTRLLVL.

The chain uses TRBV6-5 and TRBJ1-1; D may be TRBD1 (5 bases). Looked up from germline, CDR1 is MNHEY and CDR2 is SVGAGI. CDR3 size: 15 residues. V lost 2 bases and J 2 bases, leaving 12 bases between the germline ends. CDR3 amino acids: CASSYVQGRNTEAFF. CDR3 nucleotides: TGTGCCAGCAGTTACGTGCAGGGCCGTAACACTGAAGCTTTCTTT.

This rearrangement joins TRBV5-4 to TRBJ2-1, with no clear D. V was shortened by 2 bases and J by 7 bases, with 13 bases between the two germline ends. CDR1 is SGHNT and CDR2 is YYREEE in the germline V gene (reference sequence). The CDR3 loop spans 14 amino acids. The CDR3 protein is CASSLVGAGNEQFF. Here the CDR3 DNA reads TGTGCCAGCAGCTTAGTAGGAGCTGGAAATGAGCAGTTCTTC.

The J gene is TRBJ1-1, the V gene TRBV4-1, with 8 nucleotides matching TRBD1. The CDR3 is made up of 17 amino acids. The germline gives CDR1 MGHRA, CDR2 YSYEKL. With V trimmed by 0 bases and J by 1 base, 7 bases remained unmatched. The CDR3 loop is CASSQDPQGAQNTEAFF. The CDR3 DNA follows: TGCGCCAGCAGCCAAGATCCCCAGGGGGCGCAGAACACTGAAGCTTTCTTT.